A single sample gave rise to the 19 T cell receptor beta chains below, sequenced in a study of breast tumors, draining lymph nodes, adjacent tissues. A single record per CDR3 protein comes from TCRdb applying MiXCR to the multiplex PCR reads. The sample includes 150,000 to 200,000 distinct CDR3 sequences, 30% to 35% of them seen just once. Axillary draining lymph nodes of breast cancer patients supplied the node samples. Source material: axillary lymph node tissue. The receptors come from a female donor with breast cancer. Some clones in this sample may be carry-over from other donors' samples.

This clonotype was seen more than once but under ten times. This CDR3 reads CASSPPVGTMREAFF. CDR3 nucleotide sequence: TGTGCCAGCAGCCCCCCGGTCGGGACGATGAGGGAAGCTTTCTTT. This sequence joins TRBV4-2 and TRBJ1-1, with a possible D match to TRBD1 (5 bases). In germline, CDR1 is LGHNA, CDR2 YNFKEQ. Trimming removed 4 bases from V and 8 bases from J, with 20 bases in between. The CDR3 runs to 15 residues.

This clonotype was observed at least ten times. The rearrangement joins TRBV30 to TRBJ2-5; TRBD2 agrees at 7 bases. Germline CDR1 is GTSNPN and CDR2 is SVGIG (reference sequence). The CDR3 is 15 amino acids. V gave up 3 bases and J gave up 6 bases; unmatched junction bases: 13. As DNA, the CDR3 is TGTGCCTGGAGCCTCTCGGGACTAATATCTAAGACCCAGTACTTC. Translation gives CAWSLSGLISKTQYF.

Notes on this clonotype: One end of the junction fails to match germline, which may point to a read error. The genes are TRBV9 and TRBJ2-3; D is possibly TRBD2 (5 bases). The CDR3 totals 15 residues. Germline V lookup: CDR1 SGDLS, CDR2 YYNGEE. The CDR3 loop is CASSPGLFIADTPYF. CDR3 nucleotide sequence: TGTGCCAGCAGCCCCGGACTTTTCATTGCAGATACGCCGTATTTT. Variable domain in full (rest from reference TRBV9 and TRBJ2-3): DSGVTQTPKHLITATGQRVTLRCSPRSGDLSVYWYQQSLDQGLQFLIQYYNGEERAKGNILERFSAQQFPDLHSELNLSSLELGDSALYFCASSPGLFIADTPYFGPGTRLTVL.

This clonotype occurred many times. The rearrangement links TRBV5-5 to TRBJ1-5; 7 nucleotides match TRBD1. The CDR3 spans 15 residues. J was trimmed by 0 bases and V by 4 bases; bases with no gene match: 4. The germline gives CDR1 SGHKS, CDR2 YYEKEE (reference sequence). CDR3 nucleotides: TGTGCCAGCAGCATTAACAGGGGTAGCAATCAGCCCCAGCATTTT. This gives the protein CASSINRGSNQPQHF.

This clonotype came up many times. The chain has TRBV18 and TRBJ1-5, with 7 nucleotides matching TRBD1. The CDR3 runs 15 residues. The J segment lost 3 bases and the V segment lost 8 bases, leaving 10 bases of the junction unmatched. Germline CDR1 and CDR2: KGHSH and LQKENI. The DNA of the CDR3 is TGTGCCAGCACTGGGGACAGCTTAAACAATCAGCCCCAGCATTTT. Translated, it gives CASTGDSLNNQPQHF. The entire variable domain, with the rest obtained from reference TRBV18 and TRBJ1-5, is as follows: NAGVMQNPRHLVRRRGQEARLRCSPMKGHSHVYWYRQLPEEGLKFMVYLQKENIIDESGMPKERFSAEFPKEGPSILRIQQVVRGDSAAYFCASTGDSLNNQPQHFGDGTRLSIL.

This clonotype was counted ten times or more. The CDR3 DNA follows: TGTGCCAGCAGCGTGGAGGGCGGGGGTGAGCAGTTCTTC. It yields the protein CASSVEGGGEQFF. The chain joins TRBV9 to TRBJ2-1, with TRBD2 identical over 7 bases. CDR1 and CDR2 from the germline V gene are SGDLS and YYNGEE. The CDR3 loop spans 13 amino acids. Trimming at V came to 2 bases and at J to 9 bases, leaving 5 bases not matched to a gene. The whole variable domain, filled in from reference TRBV9 and TRBJ2-1, reads DSGVTQTPKHLITATGQRVTLRCSPRSGDLSVYWYQQSLDQGLQFLIQYYNGEERAKGNILERFSAQQFPDLHSELNLSSLELGDSALYFCASSVEGGGEQFFGPGTRLTVL.

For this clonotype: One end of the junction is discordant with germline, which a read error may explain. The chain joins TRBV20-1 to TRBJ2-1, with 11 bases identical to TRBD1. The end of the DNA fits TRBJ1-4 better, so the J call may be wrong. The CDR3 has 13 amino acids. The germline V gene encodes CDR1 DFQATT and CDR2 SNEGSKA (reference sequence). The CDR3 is CSAGGQGGERLFF. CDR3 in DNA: TGCAGTGCTGGGGGACAGGGGGGTGAAAGACTGTTTTTT.

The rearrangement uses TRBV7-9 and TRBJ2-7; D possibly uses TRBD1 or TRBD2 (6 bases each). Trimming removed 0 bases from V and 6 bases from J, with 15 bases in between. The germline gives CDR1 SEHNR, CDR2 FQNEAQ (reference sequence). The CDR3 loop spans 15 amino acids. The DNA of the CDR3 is TGTGCCAGCAGCTTAGCTTGGGGGGACACCACCGAGCAGTACTTC. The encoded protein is CASSLAWGDTTEQYF.

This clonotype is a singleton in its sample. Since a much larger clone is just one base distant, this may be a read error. The DNA for the CDR3 is TGTGCCAGCAGTCACCCCCGGGTCCTACCAACGGATACGCAGCATTTT. Protein sequence: CASSHPRVLPTDTQHF. This chain joins TRBV28 and TRBJ2-3; D is undetermined. The last part of the DNA fits TRBJ1-5 better; the J call may be wrong. The length of the CDR3 is 16 residues. Germline values: CDR1 MDHEN, CDR2 SYDVKM.

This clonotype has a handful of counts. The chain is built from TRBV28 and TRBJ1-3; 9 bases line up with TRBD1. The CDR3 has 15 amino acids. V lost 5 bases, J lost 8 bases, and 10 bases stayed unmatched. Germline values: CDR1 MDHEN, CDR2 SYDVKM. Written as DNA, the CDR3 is TGTGCCAGCAGTCTCGCATGGACAGGGGCTTACACCATATATTTT. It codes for CASSLAWTGAYTIYF.

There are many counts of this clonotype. The CDR3 nucleotides read TGCAGTGCTAGAGTGGGCCAGGGGGCCACCAAGCTTTATAGCAATCAGCCCCAGCATTTT. Residues: CSARVGQGATKLYSNQPQHF. V is TRBV20-1 and J is TRBJ1-5; 8 bases agree with TRBD1. This CDR3 contains 20 residues. With V trimmed by 1 base and J by 0 bases, 17 bases remained unmatched. CDR1 is DFQATT and CDR2 is SNEGSKA in the germline V gene (reference sequence).

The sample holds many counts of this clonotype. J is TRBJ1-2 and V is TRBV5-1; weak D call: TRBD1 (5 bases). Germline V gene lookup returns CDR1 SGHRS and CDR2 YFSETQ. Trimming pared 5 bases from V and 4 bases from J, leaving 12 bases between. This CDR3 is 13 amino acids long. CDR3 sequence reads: CASRDTAGYGYTF. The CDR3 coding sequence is TGCGCCAGCAGGGACACGGCCGGCTATGGCTACACCTTC.

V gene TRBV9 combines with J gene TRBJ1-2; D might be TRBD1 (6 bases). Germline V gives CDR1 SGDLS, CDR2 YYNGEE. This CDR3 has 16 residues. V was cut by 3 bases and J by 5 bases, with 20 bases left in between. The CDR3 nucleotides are TGTGCCAGCAGCGAAAATAAGGTTACAGGGTGGTATGGCTACACCTTC. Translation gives CASSENKVTGWYGYTF.

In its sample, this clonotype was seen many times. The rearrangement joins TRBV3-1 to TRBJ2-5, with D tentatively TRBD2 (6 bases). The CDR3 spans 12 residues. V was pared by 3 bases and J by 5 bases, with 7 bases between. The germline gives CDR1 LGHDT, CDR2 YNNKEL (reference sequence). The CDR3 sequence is CASSQEGETQYF. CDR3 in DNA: TGTGCCAGCAGCCAGGAGGGGGAGACCCAGTACTTC.

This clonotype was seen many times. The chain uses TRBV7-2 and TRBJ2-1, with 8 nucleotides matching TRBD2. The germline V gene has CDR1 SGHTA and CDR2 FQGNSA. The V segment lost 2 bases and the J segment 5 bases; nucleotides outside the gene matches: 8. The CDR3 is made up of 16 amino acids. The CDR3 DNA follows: TGTGCCAGCAGCTTAATCAAAGCGGGAGCGAACAATGAGCAGTTCTTC. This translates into CASSLIKAGANNEQFF.

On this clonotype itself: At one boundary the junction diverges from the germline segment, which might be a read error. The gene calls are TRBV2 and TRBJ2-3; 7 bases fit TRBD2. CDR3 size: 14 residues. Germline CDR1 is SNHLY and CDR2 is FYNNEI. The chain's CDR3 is CASSREGISDAQYF. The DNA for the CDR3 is TGTGCCTCCTCGAGGGAGGGAATATCAGATGCGCAGTATTTT. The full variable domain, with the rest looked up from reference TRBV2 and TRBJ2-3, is EPEVTQTPSHQVTQMGQEVILRCVPISNHLYFYWYRQILGQKVEFLVSFYNNEISEKSEIFDDQFSVERPDGSNFTLKIRSTKLEDSAMYFCASSREGISDAQYFGPGTRLTVL.

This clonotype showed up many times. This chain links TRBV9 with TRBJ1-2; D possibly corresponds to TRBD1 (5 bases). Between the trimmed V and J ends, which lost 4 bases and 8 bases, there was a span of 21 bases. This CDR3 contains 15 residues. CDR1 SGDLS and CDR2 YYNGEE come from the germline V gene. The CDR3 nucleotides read TGTGCCAGCAGCCCCCGGTGGGACGGGGTAGGCGGCTACACCTTC. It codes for CASSPRWDGVGGYTF.

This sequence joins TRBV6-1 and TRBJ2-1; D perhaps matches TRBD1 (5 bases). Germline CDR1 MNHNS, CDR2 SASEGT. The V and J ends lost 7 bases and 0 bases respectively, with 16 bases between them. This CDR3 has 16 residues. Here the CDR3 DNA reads TGTGCCAGCAATTTCAGACAGTATAGCTCCTACAATGAGCAGTTCTTC. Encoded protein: CASNFRQYSSYNEQFF.

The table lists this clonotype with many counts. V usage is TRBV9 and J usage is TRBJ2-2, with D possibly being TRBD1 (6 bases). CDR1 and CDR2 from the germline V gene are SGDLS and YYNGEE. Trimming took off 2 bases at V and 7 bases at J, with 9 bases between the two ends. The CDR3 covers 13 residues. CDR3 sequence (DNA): TGTGCCAGCAGCGTTAGGGGGATCGGGGAGCTGTTTTTT. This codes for CASSVRGIGELFF.